The source of this TCR beta chain is a study of blood T cell repertoires in COVID-19. Study overall: Nucleic acid was either cDNA or gDNA, and it came from T cells, B-cell-depleted T cells, or PBMCs.

During active infection, Seattle patients enrolled and were then monitored through disease. Methods used by the authors: Quantification of nucleated cells was approximated via reference gene primer amplification. Sequencing was performed with immunoSEQ multiplex PCR; in TCRdb, only in-frame clones are kept and a portion is missing. The V and J calls and clone size come from that table; D and trimming were worked out from the DNA. The sample yields 200,000 to 300,000 clones, approximately 86% seen once. V lost 3 bases and J 9 bases, leaving 15 bases between the germline ends. The CDR3 totals 13 residues. Germline V CDR1 and CDR2: MNHEY, SMNVEV (reference sequence).

The receptor was isolated from a woman aged 60-75 years with COVID-19, enrolled during active disease. This chain uses TRBV27 with TRBJ2-7, with TRBD1 as a possible D gene (6 bases). Sequenced material: peripheral blood. CDR3 loop: CASSLSQGHRQYF. For the CDR3, the DNA is TGTGCCAGCAGTTTGTCGCAGGGACATCGGCAGTACTTC.